The 8 T cell receptor beta chains listed next were all sequenced from one sample in a study of shared clonotypes between healthy human individuals (dated by TCRdb to between 2020 and 2021). Libraries were built with the immunoSEQ multiplex PCR assay. TCRdb provides this immuneACCESS table in a form limited to in-frame rearrangements. Some clones are lacking; in checked studies, under half of them reflect an unresolved V gene, and why the rest are absent is not known. The sample table contains hundreds of thousands of clones; only one count was recorded for 92% of them. The ten largest clones represent nearly 25% of the sample. CD8 naive samples were obtained by positive selection for CCR7 among CD45RO-negative cells, yielding a CD45RA+CCR7+ population from which TemRA cells were excluded. Sequencing used naive CD8+ T cells sorted from blood. The label giving this sample's cell subset or site can be read as: CD45RA+CCR7+. These receptors originate from a man aged 25 to 40 in good health.

The chain recombines TRBV6-1 with TRBJ2-2; tentatively, D is TRBD2 (6 bases). V lost 4 bases, J lost 4 bases, and 13 bases lay in between. Germline V gene lookup returns CDR1 MNHNS and CDR2 SASEGT. The CDR3 covers 15 residues. CDR3 in DNA: TGTGCCAGCAGTGGTTGGCTAGCGAGCACCGGGGAGCTGTTTTTT. It translates to CASSGWLASTGELFF.

The CDR3 region is CASSLPPYRGGDTEAFF. The CDR3 nucleotides are TGTGCCAGCAGCTTACCCCCTTACAGGGGAGGGGATACTGAAGCTTTCTTT. The chain is built from TRBV7-7 and TRBJ1-1, with 7 bases identical to TRBD1. Germline CDR1 is SSHAT and CDR2 is FNYEAQ (reference sequence). The junction had 14 bases not matched to a gene; V was cut back by 2 bases and J by 5 bases. The CDR3 covers 17 residues.

The gene calls are TRBV7-3 and TRBJ2-6, with D perhaps matching TRBD1 or TRBD2 (6 bases each). Germline CDR1 is SGHTA and CDR2 is FQGTGA. The V and J ends lost 5 bases and 4 bases respectively, with 12 bases between them. This CDR3 has 15 amino acids. The CDR3 loop reads CASSPGGSGANVLTF. The CDR3 DNA sequence: TGTGCCAGCAGCCCCGGGGGCTCCGGGGCCAACGTCCTGACTTTC.

CDR3 coding DNA: TGTGCCAGCCGGGGACAGCATAGCAATCAGCCCCAGCATTTT. Translating it yields CASRGQHSNQPQHF. This chain uses TRBV27 with TRBJ1-5; TRBD1 matches at 7 bases. The V segment lost 8 bases and the J segment 0 bases; nucleotides outside the gene matches: 4. The CDR3 length is 14 residues. The germline V gene has CDR1 MNHEY and CDR2 SMNVEV (reference sequence).

The V and J genes are TRBV7-8 and TRBJ2-7, with 9 bases aligning to TRBD2. The CDR3 consists of 15 residues. CDR1 is SGHVS, CDR2 FQNEAQ, per germline. J lost 3 bases, V lost 1 base, and 4 bases had no gene match. The CDR3 region is CASSLVASGNYEQYF. CDR3 coding DNA: TGTGCCAGCAGCTTAGTTGCTAGCGGGAACTACGAGCAGTACTTC. The entire variable domain, with the rest obtained from reference TRBV7-8 and TRBJ2-7, is as follows: GAGVSQSPRYKVAKRGQDVALRCDPISGHVSLFWYQQALGQGPEFLTYFQNEAQLDKSGLPSDRFFAERPEGSVSTLKIQRTQQEDSAVYLCASSLVASGNYEQYFGPGTRLTVT.

This clone was seen a few times. The chain joins TRBV27 to TRBJ1-1; D is unresolved. The CDR3 is 13 residues long. Germline CDR1 MNHEY, CDR2 SMNVEV (reference sequence). Trimming took off 6 bases at V and 1 base at J, with 9 bases between the two ends. Here the CDR3 reads CASRAYQNTEAFF. CDR3 sequence (DNA): TGTGCCAGCAGAGCGTACCAGAACACTGAAGCTTTCTTT.

The chain carries TRBV5-4 and TRBJ2-1; a possible D gene is TRBD2 (6 bases). CDR3 length: 15 residues. Germline V gene lookup returns CDR1 SGHNT and CDR2 YYREEE (reference sequence). V was pared by 7 bases and J by 1 base, with 15 bases between. CDR3 sequence reads: CASVGRESSYNEQFF. In DNA, the CDR3 is TGTGCCAGCGTTGGGCGGGAAAGTTCCTACAATGAGCAGTTCTTC. The whole variable domain, remainder taken from reference TRBV5-4 and TRBJ2-1, is ETGVTQSPTHLIKTRGQQVTLRCSSQSGHNTVSWYQQALGQGPQFIFQYYREEENGRGNFPPRFSGLQFPNYSSELNVNALELDDSALYLCASVGRESSYNEQFFGPGTRLTVL.

The genes are TRBV11-3 and TRBJ2-7; TRBD1 matches at 10 bases. The CDR3 totals 14 residues. CDR1 is SGHNT, CDR2 YENEEA, per germline. The trim removed 5 bases at V and 4 bases at J, leaving 5 bases unmatched. CDR3: CASSPPDRGYEQYF. The DNA for the CDR3 is TGTGCCAGCAGCCCCCCGGACAGGGGGTACGAGCAGTACTTC.